This TCR beta chain was documented in a study of regulatory T cells in long-lasting Graves disease. Arm-PCR with iRepertoire HTBI primers amplified the CDR3 regions for these TCR beta libraries. Each CDR3 protein is one row after TCRdb ran MiXCR on the multiplex PCR reads. The sample records fewer than 400,000 distinct CDR3 sequences, roughly 18% being singletons. At least ten counts were recorded for this clonotype. Time point denoted: newly diagnosed GD, antithyroid drugs for less than 3 months. The TCR library was made from RNA extracted from PBMCs. Graves' disease diagnosis was established per American Thyroid Association guidelines. The TCR was taken from a female donor with Graves disease. Sequences were derived from peripheral blood mononuclear cells (PBMCs), sampled at new diagnosis, from a patient treated with antithyroid drugs.

CDR3 sequence (DNA): TGCGCCAGCAGCTTGGAGTTCTTGCGGGACAACTCTGGAAACACCATATATTTT. This codes for CASSLEFLRDNSGNTIYF. V and J are TRBV5-1 and TRBJ1-3, with D possibly TRBD1 on 6 matching bases. In germline, CDR1 is SGHRS, CDR2 YFSETQ. The V gene lost 0 bases and the J gene lost 0 bases, with 16 bases spanning the gap. The CDR3 runs 18 residues.